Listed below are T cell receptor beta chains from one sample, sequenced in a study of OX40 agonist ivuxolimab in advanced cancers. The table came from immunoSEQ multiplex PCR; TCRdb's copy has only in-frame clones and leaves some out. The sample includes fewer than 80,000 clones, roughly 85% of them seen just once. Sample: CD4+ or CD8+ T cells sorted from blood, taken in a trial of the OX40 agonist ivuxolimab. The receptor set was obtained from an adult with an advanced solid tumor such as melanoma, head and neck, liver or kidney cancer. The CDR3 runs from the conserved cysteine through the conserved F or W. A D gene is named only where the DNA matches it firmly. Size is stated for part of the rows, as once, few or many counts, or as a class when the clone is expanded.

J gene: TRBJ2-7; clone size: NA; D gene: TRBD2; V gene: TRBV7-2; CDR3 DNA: TGTGCCAGCAGCTTAGTTAGCGGGGGGAGCTACGAGCAGTACTTC; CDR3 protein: CASSLVSGGSYEQYF
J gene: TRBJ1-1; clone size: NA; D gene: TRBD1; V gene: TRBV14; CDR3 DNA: TGTGCCAGCAGCCCGATACAGGGGGCGTACACTGAAGCTTTCTTT; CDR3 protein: CASSPIQGAYTEAFF
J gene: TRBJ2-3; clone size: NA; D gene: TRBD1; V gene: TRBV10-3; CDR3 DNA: TGTGCCATCAGTCCCGGGACAGGGGCCAGCACAGATACGCAGTATTTT; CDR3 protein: CAISPGTGASTDTQYF
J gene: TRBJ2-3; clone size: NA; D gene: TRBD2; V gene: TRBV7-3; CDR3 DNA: TGTGCCAGCAGCCCCGTATTTAGCGGGGGCGATAATACGCAGTATTTT; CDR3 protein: CASSPVFSGGDNTQYF
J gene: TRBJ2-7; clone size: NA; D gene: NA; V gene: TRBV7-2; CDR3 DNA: TGTGCCAGCAGCGCCCGAGGAAGACAAACCTACGAGCAGTACTTC; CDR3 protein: CASSARGRQTYEQYF
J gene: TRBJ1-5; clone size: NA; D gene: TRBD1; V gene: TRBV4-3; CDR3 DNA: TGCGCCAGCAGCCAGACAGGGGATCAGCCCCAGCATTTT; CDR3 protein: CASSQTGDQPQHF
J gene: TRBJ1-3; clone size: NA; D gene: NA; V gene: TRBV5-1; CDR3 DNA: TGCGCCAGCAGCTTGGACGTCTCTGGAAACACCATATATTTT; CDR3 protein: CASSLDVSGNTIYF
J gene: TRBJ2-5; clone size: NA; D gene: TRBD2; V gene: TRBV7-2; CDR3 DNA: TGTGCCAGCAGCCCGGGGTTTGCTAGCGGGCGGACCCAGTACTTC; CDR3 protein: CASSPGFASGRTQYF
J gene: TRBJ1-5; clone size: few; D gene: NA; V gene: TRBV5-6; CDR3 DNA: TGTGCCAGCAGCAGCAGCGAGTTCCGTCAGCCCCAGCATTTT; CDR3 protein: CASSSSEFRQPQHF
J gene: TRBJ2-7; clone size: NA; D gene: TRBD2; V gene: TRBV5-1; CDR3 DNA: TGCGCCAGCCGCCCTAGCGGAGTTTACGAGCAGTACTTC; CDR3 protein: CASRPSGVYEQYF
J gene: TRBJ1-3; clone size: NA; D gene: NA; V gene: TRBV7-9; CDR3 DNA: TGTGCCAGCAGCCCCCGGGCACCCAGGCTCTCTGGAAACACCATATATTTT; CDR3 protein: CASSPRAPRLSGNTIYF
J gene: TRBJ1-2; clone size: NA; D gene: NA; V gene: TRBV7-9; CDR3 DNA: TGTGCCAGCAGCTCCAGGCCCTATGGCTACACCTTC; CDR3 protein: CASSSRPYGYTF
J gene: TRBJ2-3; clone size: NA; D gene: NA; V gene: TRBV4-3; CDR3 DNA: TGCGCCAGCAGCCAAGATCTAATAGTCCGGACAGATACGCAGTATTTT; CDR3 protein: CASSQDLIVRTDTQYF
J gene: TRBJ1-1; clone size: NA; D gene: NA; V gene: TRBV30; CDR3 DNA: TGTGCCTGGAGGGGTGGACGGGGGTTTTCTGAAGCTTTCTTT; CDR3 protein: CAWRGGRGFSEAFF
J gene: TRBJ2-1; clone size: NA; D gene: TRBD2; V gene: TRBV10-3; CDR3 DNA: TGTGCCATCAGTGGAGGCGGGGGAAACTCCTACAATGAGCAGTTCTTC; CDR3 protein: CAISGGGGNSYNEQFF
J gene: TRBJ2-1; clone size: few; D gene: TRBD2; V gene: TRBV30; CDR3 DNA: TGTGCCTCGAGCGGACTAGCGGGAGGGAGGGGTAAGCAGTTCTTC; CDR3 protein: CASSGLAGGRGKQFF
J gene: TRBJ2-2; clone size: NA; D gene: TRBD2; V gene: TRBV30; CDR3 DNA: TGTGCCTGGAGTCTGCGGGGGGGCTGGGACACCGGGGAGCTGTTTTTT; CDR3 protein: CAWSLRGGWDTGELFF
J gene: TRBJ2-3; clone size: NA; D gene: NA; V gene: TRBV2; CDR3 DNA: TGTGCCAGCCTCAGGGGTGAGACAACAGATACGCAGTATTTT; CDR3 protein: CASLRGETTDTQYF
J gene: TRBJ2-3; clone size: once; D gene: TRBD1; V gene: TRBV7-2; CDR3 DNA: TGTGCCAGCAGCCCCGGACAGGGTTCCACAGATACGCAGTATTTT; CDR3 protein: CASSPGQGSTDTQYF
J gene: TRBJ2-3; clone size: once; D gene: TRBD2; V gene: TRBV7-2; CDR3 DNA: TGTGCCAGCAGCCAAGCGGGAGTTTCGACAGATACGCAGTATTTT; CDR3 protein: CASSQAGVSTDTQYF
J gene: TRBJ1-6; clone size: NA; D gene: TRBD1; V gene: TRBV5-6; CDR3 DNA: TGTGCCAGCAGCTTGGGGACAGGCGTATATAATTCACCCCTCCACTTT; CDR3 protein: CASSLGTGVYNSPLHF
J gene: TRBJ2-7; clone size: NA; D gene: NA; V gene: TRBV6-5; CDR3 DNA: TGTGCCAGCAGCGACCATCCCTACGAGCAGTACTTC; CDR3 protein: CASSDHPYEQYF
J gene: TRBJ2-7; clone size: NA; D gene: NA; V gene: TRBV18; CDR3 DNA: TGTGCCAGCTCACCCGACCTGGGCGAGCAGTACTTC; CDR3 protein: CASSPDLGEQYF
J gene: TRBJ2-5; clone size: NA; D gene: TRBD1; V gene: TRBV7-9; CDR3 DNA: TGTGCCAGCAGGCCGGGACAGGGGTCAGAGACCCAGTACTTC; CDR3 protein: CASRPGQGSETQYF
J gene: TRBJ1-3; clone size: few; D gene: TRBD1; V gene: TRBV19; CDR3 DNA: TGTGCCACCGCGACAGGGACTAGCTCTGGAAACACCATATATTTT; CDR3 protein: CATATGTSSGNTIYF
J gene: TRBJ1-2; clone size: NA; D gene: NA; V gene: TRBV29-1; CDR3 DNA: TGCAGCGTTGGGGCAGGTACTAACTATGGCTACACCTTC; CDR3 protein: CSVGAGTNYGYTF
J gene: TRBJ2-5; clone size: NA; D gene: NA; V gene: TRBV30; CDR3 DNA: TGTGCCTGGGAGACTAGAGGCCAAGAGACCCAGTACTTC; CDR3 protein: CAWETRGQETQYF
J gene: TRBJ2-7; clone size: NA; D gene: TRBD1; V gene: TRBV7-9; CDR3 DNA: TGTGCCAGCAGACCCCCGGGACAGGGGGCTTACGAGCAGTACTTC; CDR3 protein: CASRPPGQGAYEQYF
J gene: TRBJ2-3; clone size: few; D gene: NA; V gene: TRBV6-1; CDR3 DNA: TGTGCCAGCAGTGTACTCCGACTGAGCACAGATACGCAGTATTTT; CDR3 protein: CASSVLRLSTDTQYF
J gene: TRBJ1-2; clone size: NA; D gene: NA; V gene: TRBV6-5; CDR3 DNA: TGTGCCAGCAGTTACTCGAAGACGGCAGGGAACTATGGCTACACCTTC; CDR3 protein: CASSYSKTAGNYGYTF
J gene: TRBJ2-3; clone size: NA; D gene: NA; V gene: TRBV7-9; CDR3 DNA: TGTGCCAGCAGCAGGCTGACGGGGTCAGATACGCAGTATTTT; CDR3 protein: CASSRLTGSDTQYF
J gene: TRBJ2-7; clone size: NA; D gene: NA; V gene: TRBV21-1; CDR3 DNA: TGTGCCAGCAGCATGGCAGGGTTCTCCTACGAGCAGTACTTC; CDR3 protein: CASSMAGFSYEQYF
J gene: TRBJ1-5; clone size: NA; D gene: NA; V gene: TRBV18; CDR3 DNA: TGTGCCAGCTCACCCTCGCAGGTCGGCAATCAGCCCCAGCATTTT; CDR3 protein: CASSPSQVGNQPQHF
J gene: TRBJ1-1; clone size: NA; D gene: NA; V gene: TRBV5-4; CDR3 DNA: TGTGCCAGCAGCTTGGCAGGGACCTTCGCTGAAGCTTTCTTT; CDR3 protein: CASSLAGTFAEAFF
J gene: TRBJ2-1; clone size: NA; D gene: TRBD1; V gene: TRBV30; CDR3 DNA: TGTGCCTGGAGAACAGGGGCTTACAATGAGCAGTTCTTC; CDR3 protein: CAWRTGAYNEQFF
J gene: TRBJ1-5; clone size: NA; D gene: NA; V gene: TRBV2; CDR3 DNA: TGTGCCAGCAGGGCGACAGTTTCTAGCAATCAGCCCCAGCATTTT; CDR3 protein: CASRATVSSNQPQHF
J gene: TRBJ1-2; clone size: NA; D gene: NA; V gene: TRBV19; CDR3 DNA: TGTGCCAGTAGTACGAACTATGGCTACACCTTC; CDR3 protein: CASSTNYGYTF
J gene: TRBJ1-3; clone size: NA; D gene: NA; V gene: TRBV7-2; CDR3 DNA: TGTGCCAGCAGCTTATCCGGGGCGGCTGGAAACACCATATATTTT; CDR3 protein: CASSLSGAAGNTIYF
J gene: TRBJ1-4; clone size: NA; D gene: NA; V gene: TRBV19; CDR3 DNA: TGTGCCAGTAGTACAGGGGCGCGGGTAACTAATGAAAAACTGTTTTTT; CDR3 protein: CASSTGARVTNEKLFF
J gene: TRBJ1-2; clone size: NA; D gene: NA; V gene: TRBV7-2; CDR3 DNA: TGTGCCAGCAGCTTAGCGGCAGAAATGGTCTATGGCTACACCTTC; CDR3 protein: CASSLAAEMVYGYTF
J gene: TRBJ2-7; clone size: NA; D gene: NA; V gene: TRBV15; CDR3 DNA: TGTGCCACCAGCAGAGATACAGGGGGGGTCTACGAGCAGTACTTC; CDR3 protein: CATSRDTGGVYEQYF
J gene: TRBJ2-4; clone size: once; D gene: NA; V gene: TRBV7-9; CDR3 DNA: TGTGCCAGCAGCCCGGGCGGGGTGGTAGCCAAAAACATTCAGTACTTC; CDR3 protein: CASSPGGVVAKNIQYF
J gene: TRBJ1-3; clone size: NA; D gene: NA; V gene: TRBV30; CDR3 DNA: TGTGCCTGGAGGGGTTCTGGAAACACCATATATTTT; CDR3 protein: CAWRGSGNTIYF
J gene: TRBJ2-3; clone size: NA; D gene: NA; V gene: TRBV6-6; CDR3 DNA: TGTGCCAGCAGTTGGTCCGGGGACCTCTCCGGCGATACGCAGTATTTT; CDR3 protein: CASSWSGDLSGDTQYF
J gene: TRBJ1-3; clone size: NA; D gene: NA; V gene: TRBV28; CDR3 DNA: TGTGCCAGCAGCCCGGACACCTCGCGGGTAAACACCATATATTTT; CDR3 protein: CASSPDTSRVNTIYF
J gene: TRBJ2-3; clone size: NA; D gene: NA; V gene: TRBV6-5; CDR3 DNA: TGTGCCAGCAAAAGCCGCACAGATACGCAGTATTTT; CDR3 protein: CASKSRTDTQYF
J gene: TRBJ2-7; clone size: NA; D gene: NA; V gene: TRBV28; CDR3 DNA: TGTGCCAGCAGTCCACCCGCTAGCGCCCAGCAGTACTTC; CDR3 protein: CASSPPASAQQYF
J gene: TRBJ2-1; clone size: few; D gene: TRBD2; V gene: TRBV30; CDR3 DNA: TGTGCCTGGGTTCCCCGGGGGCTAGCGGGAGGGCCGGGTGAGCAGTTCTTC; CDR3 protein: CAWVPRGLAGGPGEQFF
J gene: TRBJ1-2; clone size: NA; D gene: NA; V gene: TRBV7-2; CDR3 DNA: TGTGCCAGCAGCTTAATGGGAACGCGGGGCTACACCTTC; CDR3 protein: CASSLMGTRGYTF